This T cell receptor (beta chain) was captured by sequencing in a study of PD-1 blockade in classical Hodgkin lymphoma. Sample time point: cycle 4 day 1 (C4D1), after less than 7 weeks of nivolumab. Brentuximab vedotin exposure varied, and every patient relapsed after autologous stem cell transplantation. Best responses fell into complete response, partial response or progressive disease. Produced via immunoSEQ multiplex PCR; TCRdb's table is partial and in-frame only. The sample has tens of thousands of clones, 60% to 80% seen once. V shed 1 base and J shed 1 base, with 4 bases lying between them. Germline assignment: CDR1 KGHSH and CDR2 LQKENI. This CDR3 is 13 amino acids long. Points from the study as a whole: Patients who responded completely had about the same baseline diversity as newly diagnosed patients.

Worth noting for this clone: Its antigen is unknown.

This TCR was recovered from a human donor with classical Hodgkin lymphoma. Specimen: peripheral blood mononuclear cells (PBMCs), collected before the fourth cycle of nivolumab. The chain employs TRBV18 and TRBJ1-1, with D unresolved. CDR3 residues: CASSPHPNTEAFF. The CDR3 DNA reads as TGTGCCAGCTCACCACACCCGAACACTGAAGCTTTCTTT. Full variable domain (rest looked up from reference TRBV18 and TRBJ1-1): NAGVMQNPRHLVRRRGQEARLRCSPMKGHSHVYWYRQLPEEGLKFMVYLQKENIIDESGMPKERFSAEFPKEGPSILRIQQVVRGDSAAYFCASSPHPNTEAFFGQGTRLTVV.